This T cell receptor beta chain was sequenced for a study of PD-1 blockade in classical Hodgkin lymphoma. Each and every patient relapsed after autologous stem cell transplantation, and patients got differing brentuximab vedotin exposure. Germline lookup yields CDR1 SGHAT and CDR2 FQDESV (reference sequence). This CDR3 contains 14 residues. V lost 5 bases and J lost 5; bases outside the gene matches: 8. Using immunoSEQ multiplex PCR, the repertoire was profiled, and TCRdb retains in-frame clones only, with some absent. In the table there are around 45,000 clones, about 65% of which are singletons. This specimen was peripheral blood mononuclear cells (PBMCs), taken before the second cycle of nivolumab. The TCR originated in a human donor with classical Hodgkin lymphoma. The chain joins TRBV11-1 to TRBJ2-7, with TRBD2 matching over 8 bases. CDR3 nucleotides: TGTGCCAGCAGCCGTAGCGGGAACCGACACGAGCAGTACTTC. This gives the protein CASSRSGNRHEQYF.